The 12 T cell receptor beta chains given below trace back to one sample, sequenced in a study of T-cell reconstitution after alpha-beta-depleted transplantation in children. TCRbeta library preparation incorporated unique molecular identifiers. MiXCR, applied by TCRdb to the PCR reads, yields one record per CDR3 protein. In the table there are about 980,000 distinct CDR3 sequences, about 29% of which are singletons. This specimen consisted of PBMCs, mostly from graft donor cells, obtained 360 days after TCRalphabeta/CD19-depleted stem cell transplant. The receptors derive from a boy younger than two who had a stem cell transplant for SCID, so the T cells may come from the graft donor.

The gene calls are TRBV27 and TRBJ2-7; D is tentatively TRBD1 or TRBD2 (6 bases each). This CDR3 spans 17 amino acids. The germline V gene has CDR1 MNHEY and CDR2 SMNVEV (reference sequence). With 0 bases removed from V and 5 bases from J, the gap between germline ends came to 20 bases. The CDR3 region is CASSLSIPRGRGDEQYF. CDR3 in DNA: TGTGCCAGCAGTTTATCGATTCCCCGGGGTAGGGGGGACGAGCAGTACTTC.

This clonotype was picked up a small number of times. The V and J genes are TRBV6-5 and TRBJ1-2; D is possibly TRBD1 (5 bases). This CDR3 spans 14 amino acids. V gave up 2 bases and J gave up 3 bases, with 10 bases separating them. The germline CDR1 and CDR2 sequences are MNHEY and SVGAGI. CDR3: CASSYQGAYYGYTF. The CDR3 DNA is TGTGCCAGCAGTTACCAGGGAGCTTACTATGGCTACACCTTC.

V usage is TRBV20-1 and J usage is TRBJ2-1; 9 positions agree with TRBD2. This CDR3 contains 13 residues. Germline V gene data show CDR1 as DFQATT and CDR2 as SNEGSKA (reference sequence). Written as DNA, the CDR3 is TGCAGGGCGTATGCGGGGGGGAGGAATGAGCAGTTCTTC. Protein sequence: CRAYAGGRNEQFF.

This chain links TRBV7-2 with TRBJ2-7; perhaps TRBD2 as D (6 bases). This CDR3 contains 14 residues. Trimming took off 3 bases at V and 5 bases at J, with 14 bases between the two ends. The V gene's germline CDR1 is SGHTA and CDR2 FQGNSA. In DNA form, the CDR3 reads TGTGCCAGCAGCTTGACTAGGTTGGAGCACGAGCAGTACTTC. Translating it yields CASSLTRLEHEQYF. Full variable domain (missing parts from reference TRBV7-2 and TRBJ2-7): GAGVSQSPSNKVTEKGKDVELRCDPISGHTALYWYRQSLGQGLEFLIYFQGNSAPDKSGLPSDRFSAERTGGSVSTLTIQRTQQEDSAVYLCASSLTRLEHEQYFGPGTRLTVT.

The chain links TRBV19 to TRBJ2-3; D may be TRBD1 (6 bases). Looked up from germline, CDR1 is LNHDA and CDR2 is SQIVND (reference sequence). Trimming cost V 5 bases and J 6 bases, with 21 bases left between them. The CDR3 has 16 amino acids. CDR3 sequence (DNA): TGTGCCAGTAGTGCCGACAGGAGAGGGCTTCGTGATACGCAGTATTTT. Amino acids: CASSADRRGLRDTQYF. The whole variable domain, filled in from reference TRBV19 and TRBJ2-3, reads DGGITQSPKYLFRKEGQNVTLSCEQNLNHDAMYWYRQDPGQGLRLIYYSQIVNDFQKGDIAEGYSVSREKKESFPLTVTSAQKNPTAFYLCASSADRRGLRDTQYFGPGTRLTVL.

This rearrangement joins TRBV7-2 to TRBJ2-2, with 9 bases identical to TRBD2. In germline, CDR1 is SGHTA, CDR2 FQGNSA. CDR3 size: 15 residues. The junction had 7 bases not matched to a gene; V was cut back by 5 bases and J by 6 bases. CDR3 in DNA: TGTGCCAGCAGCCAGAGACTAGCGGTTGCCGGGGAGCTGTTTTTT. This codes for CASSQRLAVAGELFF.

Only one count was recorded for this clonotype. The rearrangement joins TRBV15 to TRBJ1-5; D is ambiguous. The germline V gene has CDR1 LNHNV and CDR2 YYDKDF (reference sequence). The CDR3 runs 15 residues. Trimming took off 4 bases at V and 0 bases at J, with 10 bases between the two ends. As DNA, the CDR3 is TGTGCCACCAGCACGTCGGAGTATAGCAATCAGCCCCAGCATTTT. It yields the protein CATSTSEYSNQPQHF.

The genes are TRBV7-6 and TRBJ2-1; 9 bases are a match to TRBD2. Per germline, CDR1 SGHVS and CDR2 FNYEAQ. V lost 1 base to trimming and J lost 7 bases; unmatched junction nucleotides: 5. There are 15 residues in the CDR3. The DNA of the CDR3 is TGTGCCAGCAGCTTAGTGGGACTAGCAGCGAATGAGCAGTTCTTC. Protein product: CASSLVGLAANEQFF.

This chain connects TRBV3-1 to TRBJ2-7; TRBD1 or TRBD2 may be the D gene (6 bases each). The CDR3 is 15 residues long. The germline gives CDR1 LGHDT, CDR2 YNNKEL (reference sequence). Trimming took 5 bases from V and 3 from J, leaving 17 bases between them. CDR3 DNA sequence: TGTGCCAGCAGCGGGGGGCCCGCAGGGAACTACGAGCAGTACTTC. Its protein is CASSGGPAGNYEQYF.

V is TRBV28 and J is TRBJ2-3, with unresolved D. Germline CDR1 reads MDHEN; CDR2 reads SYDVKM. CDR3 length: 15 amino acids. V lost 6 bases, J lost 2 bases, and 15 bases lay in between. The CDR3 loop is CASSLRGVFTDTQYF. The CDR3 region has the DNA TGTGCCAGCAGCCTCCGAGGAGTCTTCACAGATACGCAGTATTTT. Supplemented by reference TRBV28 and TRBJ2-3, the full variable domain reads DVKVTQSSRYLVKRTGEKVFLECVQDMDHENMFWYRQDPGLGLRLIYFSYDVKMKEKGDIPEGYSVSREKKERFSLILESASTNQTSMYLCASSLRGVFTDTQYFGPGTRLTVL.

The sample holds a few counts of this clonotype. This chain uses TRBV29-1 with TRBJ2-7, with 7 bases lining up with TRBD1. Trimming cost V 7 bases and J 2 bases; bases outside gene matches: 8. CDR1 and CDR2 (germline): SQVTM, ANQGSEA. The CDR3 totals 13 residues. The CDR3 DNA follows: TGCAGCGCAGGGACAGTTTCCGCCTACGAGCAGTACTTC. Residues: CSAGTVSAYEQYF.

This clonotype has just a few counts. The V gene is TRBV7-6, the J gene TRBJ1-1, with no clear D. Germline V gene data show CDR1 as SGHVS and CDR2 as FNYEAQ. The CDR3 extends over 13 amino acids. V was pared by 0 bases and J by 7 bases, with 9 bases between. In DNA, the CDR3 is TGTGCCAGCAGCTTAGCTCGCCAGGATGAAGCTTTCTTT. Its protein product is CASSLARQDEAFF.